This entry lists 20 T cell receptor beta chains sequenced from one sample in a study of PD-L1 blockade in urothelial cancer. Sample time point: peripheral blood 6 weeks after treatment start. Clones were read by immunoSEQ multiplex PCR, and TCRdb kept only the in-frame ones, dropping some. The sample holds approximately 47,000 clones, roughly 80% seen once. The specimen comprised PBMCs, sampled around atezolizumab (anti-PD-L1) treatment. The origin of the receptors is a man aged 70 or older with urothelial cancer.

The chain employs TRBV30 and TRBJ2-5, with 10 bases identical to TRBD2. CDR3 size: 14 residues. Per germline, CDR1 GTSNPN and CDR2 SVGIG (reference sequence). Unmatched junction bases numbered 6, after V lost 3 bases and J lost 5 bases. CDR3: CAWRGIAGGETQYF. The CDR3, as DNA: TGTGCCTGGAGGGGGATAGCGGGAGGTGAGACCCAGTACTTC.

This clone has a single count. This chain connects TRBV10-3 to TRBJ2-4, with 9 bases matching TRBD1. The germline gives CDR1 ENHRY, CDR2 SYGVKD. CDR3 length: 15 amino acids. V lost 10 bases and J lost 4; bases outside the gene matches: 11. The CDR3 protein is CASSPSDRGKNIQYF. As DNA, the CDR3 is TGTGCCAGCTCGCCCTCTGACAGGGGGAAAAACATTCAGTACTTC.

DNA of the CDR3: TGTGCCAGCAGCTTAAGGGACACTTACAATGAGCAGTTCTTC. This gives the protein CASSLRDTYNEQFF. The chain links TRBV7-8 to TRBJ2-1, with a tentative D call TRBD1 (6 bases). V was pared by 2 bases and J by 4 bases, with 9 bases between. The CDR3 length is 14 residues. CDR1 and CDR2 (germline): SGHVS, FQNEAQ.

This chain joins TRBV6-1 and TRBJ1-2; the D gene is possibly TRBD1 (6 bases). Germline V gene data show CDR1 as MNHNS and CDR2 as SASEGT. V was shortened by 5 bases and J by 2 bases, with 9 bases between the two germline ends. This CDR3 has 13 amino acids. The CDR3 loop is CASSSQGNYGYTF. The DNA of the CDR3 is TGTGCCAGCAGTTCACAGGGAAACTATGGCTACACCTTC.

Note on this clone: The junction departs from the called germline gene at one end, perhaps through a read error. Other DNA sequences in the same sample also yield this CDR3. The chain links TRBV29-1 to TRBJ2-6; weak D call: TRBD1 (5 bases). This CDR3 spans 13 amino acids. CDR1 and CDR2 (germline): SQVTM, ANQGSEA. DNA of the CDR3: TGCAGCGTTGGGAGCTCTGGGGCCAACGTCCTGACTTTT. Amino acids: CSVGSSGANVLTF.

V gene TRBV19 combines with J gene TRBJ2-5; 7 bases fit TRBD2. The CDR3 consists of 14 residues. The ends lost 3 bases at V and 2 bases at J; junction bases unmatched: 3. The germline gives CDR1 LNHDA, CDR2 SQIVND (reference sequence). DNA for the CDR3: TGTGCCAGTAGTATGGGGGGGATACAAGAGACCCAGTACTTC. This encodes CASSMGGIQETQYF.

The chain joins TRBV27 to TRBJ2-3, with 8 bases matching TRBD1. CDR1 is MNHEY and CDR2 is SMNVEV in the germline V gene (reference sequence). Trimming removed 8 bases from V and 2 bases from J; junction bases left unmatched: 3. The CDR3 sequence is 13 residues long. Here the CDR3 DNA reads TGTGCCAGCCAGACAGGGGTCACAGATACGCAGTATTTT. Encoded protein: CASQTGVTDTQYF.

The V call is TRBV13, the J call TRBJ1-4; the D gene is possibly TRBD1 (6 bases). Per germline, CDR1 PRHDT and CDR2 FYEKMQ (reference sequence). Trimming removed 2 bases from V and 7 bases from J, with 14 bases in between. The CDR3 covers 15 residues. CDR3 in DNA: TGTGCCAGCAGCTTAAGGAACAGGGCAAGTGAAAAACTGTTTTTT. Protein product: CASSLRNRASEKLFF.

DNA of the CDR3: TGTGCCTGGAGTAGTGATCGGACAGGGGGCACAACACTTTCAGCTTTCTTT. Its translation is CAWSSDRTGGTTLSAFF. This chain connects TRBV30 to TRBJ1-1; 11 nucleotides agree with TRBD1. Germline V CDR1 and CDR2: GTSNPN, SVGIG (reference sequence). This CDR3 has 17 residues. V shed 2 bases, J shed 10 bases, and the junction held 18 bases outside the gene matches.

The chain uses TRBV28 and TRBJ2-5; 7 bases are a match to TRBD1. Unmatched junction bases numbered 11, after V lost 7 bases and J lost 6 bases. The CDR3 consists of 14 residues. Germline CDR1 is MDHEN and CDR2 is SYDVKM. This CDR3 reads CASTRQGTGKTQYF. The DNA of the CDR3 is TGTGCCAGCACCCGACAGGGAACTGGGAAGACCCAGTACTTC.

The table lists this clone with a count of one. This chain connects TRBV5-6 to TRBJ1-2, with 12 bases identical to TRBD1. Trimming cost V 4 bases and J 8 bases; bases outside gene matches: 9. This CDR3 has 15 residues. The germline gives CDR1 SGHDT, CDR2 YYEEEE. CDR3 region: CASSAGTGGGRGYTF. In nucleotides, the CDR3 is TGTGCCAGCAGCGCCGGGACAGGGGGCGGTAGGGGCTACACCTTC.

A single count supports this clone. The genes are TRBV19 and TRBJ1-5, with D possibly matching TRBD1 (5 bases). Germline values: CDR1 LNHDA, CDR2 SQIVND (reference sequence). Trimming stripped 5 bases from V and 3 bases from J, with 17 bases between. The CDR3 has 16 residues. CDR3 DNA sequence: TGTGCCAGTAGTTTCCAGGGAGGGGTGTTCAATCAGCCCCAGCATTTT. Encoded protein: CASSFQGGVFNQPQHF.

The V and J genes are TRBV5-4 and TRBJ2-5; D perhaps matches TRBD1 (6 bases). CDR1 and CDR2 (germline): SGHNT, YYREEE (reference sequence). The CDR3 length is 14 residues. Trimming shortened V by 1 base and J by 2 bases, and 9 bases separated the two germline ends. CDR3 bases: TGTGCCAGCAGCTTGACAGGGTGGCAAGAGACCCAGTACTTC. This codes for CASSLTGWQETQYF.

This chain joins TRBV4-1 and TRBJ1-3; TRBD1 is a possible D gene (6 bases). Germline V gives CDR1 MGHRA, CDR2 YSYEKL. The CDR3 is 15 residues long. The V gene lost 4 bases and the J gene lost 2 bases, with 12 bases spanning the gap. Here the CDR3 reads CASSPGTQTGNTIYF. The DNA for the CDR3 is TGCGCCAGCAGCCCGGGGACACAGACTGGAAACACCATATATTTT.

This chain joins TRBV11-3 and TRBJ2-2, with D tentatively TRBD1 (6 bases). In germline, CDR1 is SGHNT, CDR2 YENEEA. Deletions cut 0 bases from V and 6 bases from J, with 14 bases between. The CDR3 consists of 16 residues. CDR3 DNA sequence: TGTGCCAGCAGCTTAGATCCGTTGGCAGGGGCCGGGGAGCTGTTTTTT. It specifies CASSLDPLAGAGELFF.

This clone appeared a few times. The chain couples TRBV7-8 to TRBJ1-1; D is unresolved. Per the germline V gene, CDR1 is SGHVS and CDR2 is FQNEAQ. This CDR3 is built from 12 residues. V lost 1 base to trimming and J lost 11 bases, with 11 bases between them. The CDR3 here is CASSLVGSGAFF. The CDR3 bases are TGTGCCAGCAGCTTAGTCGGCAGCGGGGCTTTCTTT.

This rearrangement joins TRBV28 to TRBJ1-4; 7 positions match TRBD1. Germline V gives CDR1 MDHEN, CDR2 SYDVKM. V dropped 2 bases and J dropped 7; count of bases not matched to a gene: 13. There are 17 residues in the CDR3. This CDR3 reads CASSLRTGYRGGEKLFF. CDR3 nucleotide sequence: TGTGCCAGCAGTTTAAGAACGGGGTACAGGGGTGGTGAAAAACTGTTTTTT.

The V gene is TRBV15, the J gene TRBJ2-7; possible D gene TRBD1, 6 bases. Between the trimmed V and J ends, which lost 5 bases and 4 bases, there was a span of 18 bases. The CDR3 runs 15 residues. Germline lookup yields CDR1 LNHNV and CDR2 YYDKDF (reference sequence). Written as DNA, the CDR3 is TGTGCCACCAGCGGAAACAGGGCTAGCCCTTACGAGCAGTACTTC. It translates to CATSGNRASPYEQYF.

The chain is built from TRBV9 and TRBJ1-3; D gene unclear. The V gene lost 0 bases and the J gene lost 0 bases, with 4 bases spanning the gap. Germline assignment: CDR1 SGDLS and CDR2 YYNGEE. This CDR3 has 14 residues. The CDR3 protein is CASSVDSSGNTIYF. CDR3 coding DNA: TGTGCCAGCAGCGTAGATAGCTCTGGAAACACCATATATTTT.

This clone was recorded only once. The chain couples TRBV9 to TRBJ1-1, with 7 bases identical to TRBD1. Germline trimming cut 0 bases from V and 1 base from J; bases unmatched to any gene: 3. This CDR3 has 15 amino acids. CDR1 SGDLS and CDR2 YYNGEE come from the germline V gene. As DNA, the CDR3 is TGTGCCAGCAGCGTAGGGGACAGACCGAACACTGAAGCTTTCTTT. Translation gives CASSVGDRPNTEAFF.